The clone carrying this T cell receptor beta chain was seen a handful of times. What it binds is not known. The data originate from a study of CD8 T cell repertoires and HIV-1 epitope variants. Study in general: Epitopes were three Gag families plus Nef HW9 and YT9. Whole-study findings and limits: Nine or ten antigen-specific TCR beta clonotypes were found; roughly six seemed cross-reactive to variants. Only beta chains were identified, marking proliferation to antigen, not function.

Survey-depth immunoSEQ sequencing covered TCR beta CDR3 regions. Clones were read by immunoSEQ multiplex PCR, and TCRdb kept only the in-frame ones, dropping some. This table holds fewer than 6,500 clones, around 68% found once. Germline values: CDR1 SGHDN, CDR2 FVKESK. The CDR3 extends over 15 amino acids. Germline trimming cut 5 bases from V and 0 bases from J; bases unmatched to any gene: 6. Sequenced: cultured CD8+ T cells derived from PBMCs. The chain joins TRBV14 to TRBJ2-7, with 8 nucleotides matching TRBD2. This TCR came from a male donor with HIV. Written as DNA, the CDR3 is TGTGCCAGCAGCTCCGGGACTAGTTCCTCCTACGAGCAGTACTTC. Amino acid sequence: CASSSGTSSSYEQYF.